The T cell receptor (beta chain) described here comes from a study of shared clonotypes between healthy human individuals. Study results and caveats: Depth of sequencing was expected to influence donor clonotype sharing.

V was cut by 10 bases and J by 1 base, with 23 bases left in between. Germline loops: CDR1 SGHAT, CDR2 FQNNGV. The length of the CDR3 is 16 residues. A word on this clone: No antigen is known for it.

On sorted subsets, replicate PCRs used about 0.2 ug DNA, or tens of thousands of T cell genomes. TCRdb's copy holds only in-frame clones and misses some; the assay was immunoSEQ multiplex PCR. This table has some 2,100,000 clones, under 97% appearing once. The J gene is TRBJ2-7, the V gene TRBV11-2; a weak D match, TRBD1 (5 bases). The sequence derives from a man aged 18 to 30 in good health. Sequenced: naive CD4+ T cells sorted from blood. Regarding subset: CD45RA+ positively selected. The CDR3: CANSRPQGVGSYEQYF. The CDR3 region has the DNA TGTGCCAACTCTAGACCCCAAGGGGTCGGGTCCTACGAGCAGTACTTC.